These T cell receptor beta chains were read from a single sample in a study of beta chain features in type 1 diabetes. Data came from immunoSEQ multiplex PCR; TCRdb stores just in-frame clones and leaves some out. The profile covers about 150,000 clones, with approximately 8.1% appearing a single time and about 0.6% taken by the ten largest. The material sequenced was central memory CD4+ T cells from blood. The receptor set was obtained from a man between 18 and 29 years old in good health. CDR3s include the opening cysteine and the closing phenylalanine or tryptophan. The D gene is left open where the match is weak. The listing skips clone size in some rows; elsewhere it reads once, few, many or a size class.

v_call: TRBV7-2
d_call: .
j_call: TRBJ1-6
clone_size: few
cdr3_aa: CASSFGLSYNSPLHF
cdr3_nt: TGTGCCAGCAGCTTCGGACTGAGTTATAATTCACCCCTCCACTTT

v_call: TRBV6-5
d_call: TRBD1
j_call: TRBJ1-2
clone_size: .
cdr3_aa: CASSLTRDSPYGYTF
cdr3_nt: TGTGCCAGCAGTCTAACAAGGGACAGTCCTTATGGCTACACCTTC

v_call: TRBV5-1
d_call: .
j_call: TRBJ1-1
clone_size: few
cdr3_aa: CASSPGEGRKAFF
cdr3_nt: TGCGCCAGCAGCCCTGGGGAAGGGAGGAAAGCTTTCTTT

v_call: TRBV28
d_call: .
j_call: TRBJ1-2
clone_size: few
cdr3_aa: CASSYLGVGGYTF
cdr3_nt: TGTGCCAGCAGTTACCTCGGGGTTGGAGGCTACACCTTC

v_call: TRBV19
d_call: TRBD2
j_call: TRBJ2-3
clone_size: few
cdr3_aa: CASSPRLAPASLTDTQYF
cdr3_nt: TGTGCCAGTAGTCCCCGACTAGCGCCGGCGTCCCTCACAGATACGCAGTATTTT

v_call: TRBV5-1
d_call: .
j_call: TRBJ2-2
clone_size: many
cdr3_aa: CASSSERDTGELFF
cdr3_nt: TGCGCCAGCAGCAGCGAGAGGGACACCGGGGAGCTGTTTTTT

v_call: TRBV6-1
d_call: .
j_call: TRBJ1-6
clone_size: few
cdr3_aa: CASQGERNSPLHF
cdr3_nt: TGTGCCAGCCAGGGTGAGAGGAATTCACCCCTCCACTTT

v_call: TRBV7-6
d_call: TRBD1
j_call: TRBJ2-5
clone_size: .
cdr3_aa: CASSSPGTGGAFWSQETQYF
cdr3_nt: TGTGCCAGCAGCTCGCCGGGGACAGGGGGCGCGTTTTGGAGCCAAGAGACCCAGTACTTC

v_call: TRBV6-5
d_call: TRBD2
j_call: TRBJ2-5
clone_size: few
cdr3_aa: CASSYLGGEQYF
cdr3_nt: TGTGCCAGCAGTTACCTGGGAGGGGAGCAGTACTTC

v_call: TRBV7-2
d_call: TRBD2
j_call: TRBJ2-1
clone_size: few
cdr3_aa: CASSPAGTSYNEQFF
cdr3_nt: TGTGCCAGCAGCCCCGCCGGGACTAGTTACAATGAGCAGTTCTTC

v_call: TRBV5-4
d_call: .
j_call: TRBJ2-3
clone_size: many
cdr3_aa: CASSSGLWVQRGTDTQYF
cdr3_nt: TGTGCCAGCAGCTCGGGACTCTGGGTTCAGCGTGGCACAGATACGCAGTATTTT

v_call: TRBV18
d_call: TRBD1
j_call: TRBJ2-3
clone_size: .
cdr3_aa: CASSRRDRDSTDTQYF
cdr3_nt: TGTGCCAGCTCACGCCGGGACAGAGATAGCACAGATACGCAGTATTTT

v_call: TRBV5-8
d_call: .
j_call: TRBJ2-6
clone_size: .
cdr3_aa: CVSAQGYSSGANVLTF
cdr3_nt: TGTGTCTCAGCACAGGGCTACTCGTCTGGGGCCAACGTCCTGACTTTC

v_call: TRBV6-1
d_call: .
j_call: TRBJ1-1
clone_size: .
cdr3_aa: CASSEWREAFF
cdr3_nt: TGTGCCAGCAGTGAATGGAGGGAAGCTTTCTTT

v_call: TRBV29-1
d_call: .
j_call: TRBJ1-1
clone_size: few
cdr3_aa: CSVAVVNTEAFF
cdr3_nt: TGCAGCGTTGCCGTTGTTAACACTGAAGCTTTCTTT

v_call: TRBV2
d_call: .
j_call: TRBJ2-7
clone_size: .
cdr3_aa: CASRGGWGYEQYF
cdr3_nt: TGTGCCAGCAGAGGGGGTTGGGGCTACGAGCAGTACTTC

v_call: TRBV5-4
d_call: TRBD2
j_call: TRBJ2-7
clone_size: .
cdr3_aa: CASTQGLSGAVYEQYF
cdr3_nt: TGTGCCAGCACTCAGGGACTAAGCGGGGCAGTCTACGAGCAGTACTTC

v_call: TRBV7-8
d_call: TRBD1
j_call: TRBJ1-2
clone_size: .
cdr3_aa: CASSQWTGGGHGYTF
cdr3_nt: TGTGCCAGCAGCCAATGGACAGGGGGCGGGCATGGCTACACCTTC

v_call: TRBV5-8
d_call: .
j_call: TRBJ1-2
clone_size: many
cdr3_aa: CASSFGGSGYTF
cdr3_nt: TGTGCCAGCAGCTTCGGGGGTAGCGGCTACACCTTC